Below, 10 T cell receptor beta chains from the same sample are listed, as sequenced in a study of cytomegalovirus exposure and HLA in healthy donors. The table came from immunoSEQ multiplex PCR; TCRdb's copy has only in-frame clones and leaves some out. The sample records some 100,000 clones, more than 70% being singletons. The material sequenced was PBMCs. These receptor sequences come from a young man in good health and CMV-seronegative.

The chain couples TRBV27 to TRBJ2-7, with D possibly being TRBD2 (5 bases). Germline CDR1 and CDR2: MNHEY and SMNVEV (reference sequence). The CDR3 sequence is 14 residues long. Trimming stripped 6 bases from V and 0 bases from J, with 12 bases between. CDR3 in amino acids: CASRSWESSYEQYF. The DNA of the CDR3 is TGTGCCAGCAGGTCTTGGGAGAGCTCCTACGAGCAGTACTTC.

The CDR3 is CASSKTGSGTEAFF. The CDR3 nucleotides read TGTGCCAGCTCAAAAACAGGGTCGGGCACTGAAGCTTTCTTT. V is TRBV18 and J is TRBJ1-1; possible D gene TRBD1, 6 bases. Trimming removed 5 bases from V and 4 bases from J, with 14 bases in between. The CDR3 has 14 amino acids. Germline CDR1 is KGHSH and CDR2 is LQKENI.

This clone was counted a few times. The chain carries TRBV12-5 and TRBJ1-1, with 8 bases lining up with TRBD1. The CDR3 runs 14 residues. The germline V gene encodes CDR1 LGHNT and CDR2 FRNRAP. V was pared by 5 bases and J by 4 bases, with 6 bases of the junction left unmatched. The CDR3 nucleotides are TGTGCTAGTGGTCAGGGGACAGGCGGCACTGAAGCTTTCTTT. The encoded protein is CASGQGTGGTEAFF.

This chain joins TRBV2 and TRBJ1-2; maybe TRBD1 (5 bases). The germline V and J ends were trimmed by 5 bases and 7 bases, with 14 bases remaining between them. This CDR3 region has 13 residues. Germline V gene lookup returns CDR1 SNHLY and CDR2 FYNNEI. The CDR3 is CASSFVVGGGYTF. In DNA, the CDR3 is TGTGCCAGCAGTTTTGTTGTCGGGGGTGGCTACACCTTC.

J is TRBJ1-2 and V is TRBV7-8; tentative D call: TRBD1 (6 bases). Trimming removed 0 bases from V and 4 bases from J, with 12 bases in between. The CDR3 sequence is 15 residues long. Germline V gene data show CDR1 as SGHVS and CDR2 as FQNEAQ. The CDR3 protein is CASSLARGTTYGYTF. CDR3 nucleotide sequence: TGTGCCAGCAGCTTAGCACGAGGGACAACCTATGGCTACACCTTC.

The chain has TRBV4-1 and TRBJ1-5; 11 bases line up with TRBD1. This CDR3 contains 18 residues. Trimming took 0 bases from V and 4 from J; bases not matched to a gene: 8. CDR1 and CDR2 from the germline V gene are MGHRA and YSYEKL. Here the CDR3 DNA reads TGCGCCAGCAGCCAAGATCGGTTTGGGGACAGGGGGAATCAGCCCCAGCATTTT. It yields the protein CASSQDRFGDRGNQPQHF.

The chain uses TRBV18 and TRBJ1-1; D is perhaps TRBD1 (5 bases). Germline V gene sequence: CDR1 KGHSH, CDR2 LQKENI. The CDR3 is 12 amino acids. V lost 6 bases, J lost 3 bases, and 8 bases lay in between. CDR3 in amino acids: CASSSRDTEAFF. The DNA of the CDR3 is TGTGCCAGCTCGAGCAGGGACACTGAAGCTTTCTTT.

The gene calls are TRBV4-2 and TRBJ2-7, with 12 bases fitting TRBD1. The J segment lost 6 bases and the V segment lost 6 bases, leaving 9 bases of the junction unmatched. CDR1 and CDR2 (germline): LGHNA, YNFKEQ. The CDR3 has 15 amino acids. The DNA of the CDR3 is TGTGCCAGCAGGGTATCCGGGACAGGGGGCTCCGAGCAGTACTTC. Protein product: CASRVSGTGGSEQYF.

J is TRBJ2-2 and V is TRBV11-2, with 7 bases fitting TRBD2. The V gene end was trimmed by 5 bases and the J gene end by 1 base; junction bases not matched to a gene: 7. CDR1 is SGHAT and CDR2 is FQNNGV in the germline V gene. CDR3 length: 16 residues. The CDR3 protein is CASSPVGGQNTGELFF. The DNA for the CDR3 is TGTGCCAGCAGCCCGGTGGGAGGGCAGAACACCGGGGAGCTGTTTTTT.

CDR3 amino acids: CASRLSSYNEQFF. The DNA for the CDR3 is TGTGCCAGCAGGTTGAGCTCCTACAATGAGCAGTTCTTC. The chain uses TRBV6-5 and TRBJ2-1; no reliable D call. Per the germline V gene, CDR1 is MNHEY and CDR2 is SVGAGI. Trimming pared 6 bases from V and 0 bases from J, leaving 6 bases between. This CDR3 has 13 amino acids.